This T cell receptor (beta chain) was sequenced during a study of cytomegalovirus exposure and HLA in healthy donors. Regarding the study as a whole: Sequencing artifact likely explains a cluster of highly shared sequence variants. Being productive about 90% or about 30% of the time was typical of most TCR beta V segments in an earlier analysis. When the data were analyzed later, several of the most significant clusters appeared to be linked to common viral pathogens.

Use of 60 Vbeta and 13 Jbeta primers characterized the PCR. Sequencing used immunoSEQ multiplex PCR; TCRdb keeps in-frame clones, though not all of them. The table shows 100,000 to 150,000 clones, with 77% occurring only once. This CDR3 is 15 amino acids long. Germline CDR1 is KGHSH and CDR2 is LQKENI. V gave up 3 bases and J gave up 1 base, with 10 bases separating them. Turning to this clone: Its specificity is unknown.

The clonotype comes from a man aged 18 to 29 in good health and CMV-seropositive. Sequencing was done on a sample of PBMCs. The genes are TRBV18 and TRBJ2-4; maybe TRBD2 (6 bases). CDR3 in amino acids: CASSPGGMAKNIQYF. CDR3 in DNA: TGTGCCAGCTCACCGGGCGGGATGGCCAAAAACATTCAGTACTTC.